This T cell receptor (beta chain) comes out of a study of radiotherapy plus CTLA-4 blockade in lung cancer. Study conclusions and caveats: With interferon-beta, early dynamics of blood T cell clones were reported to best predict response. Radiotherapy plus ipilimumab was followed by expansion in blood of tumor-derived TCR clones.

Chemo-refractory metastatic non-small-cell lung cancer patients received focal radiation with ipilimumab CTLA-4 blockade. Generated by immunoSEQ multiplex PCR, the TCRdb table keeps only in-frame clones and is missing some. The sample consists of around 130,000 clones, about nine tenths of them appearing once. A remark on this clone: Its antigen is as yet unknown.

The V gene's germline CDR1 is SGHRS and CDR2 YFSETQ. The CDR3 is 14 residues long. V dropped 4 bases and J dropped 6; count of bases not matched to a gene: 5. The origin of this receptor is a human donor with non-small cell lung cancer that progressed on radiotherapy plus ipilimumab. V gene TRBV5-1 combines with J gene TRBJ2-2; the match to TRBD1 covers 8 bases. The sequenced sample was peripheral blood, obtained from a patient treated with radiotherapy plus ipilimumab. The CDR3 is CASSPEQGAGELFF. CDR3 coding DNA: TGCGCCAGCAGCCCGGAACAGGGGGCCGGGGAGCTGTTTTTT.